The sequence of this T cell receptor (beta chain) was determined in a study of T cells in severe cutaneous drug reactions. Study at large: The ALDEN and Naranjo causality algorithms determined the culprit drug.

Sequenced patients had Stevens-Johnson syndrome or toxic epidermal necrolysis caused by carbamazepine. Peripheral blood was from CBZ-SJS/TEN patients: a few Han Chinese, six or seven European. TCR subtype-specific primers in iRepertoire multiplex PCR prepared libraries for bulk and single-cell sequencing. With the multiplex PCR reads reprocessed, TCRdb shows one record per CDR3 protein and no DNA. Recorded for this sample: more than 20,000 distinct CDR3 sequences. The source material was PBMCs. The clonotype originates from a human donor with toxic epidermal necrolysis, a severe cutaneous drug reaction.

CDR3 in amino acids: CASSFRTQNTEAFF. The rearrangement uses TRBV19 and TRBJ1-1; no DNA is available, so the TRBD1 call from TCRdb remains unchecked. CDR1 and CDR2 (germline): LNHDA, SQIVND (reference sequence). The CDR3 spans 14 residues.